The following is a T cell receptor (beta chain) sequence with its context. Its antigen is not identified. Naive-designated CD8 cells lacked CD45RO, were positively enriched for CCR7, and omitted terminally differentiated effector memory CD45RA+ cells. These data belong to a study of shared clonotypes between healthy human individuals. Points from the study as a whole: Relative to their counterparts shared across all four donors, non-shared clonotypes exhibited diminished generation probabilities. There were few donors, and this limited the genetic and exposure-history diversity represented. Clonotype sharing among donors was thought likely to change with sequencing depth. Only blood samples were collected, and tissue repertoires likely differ.

The table came from immunoSEQ multiplex PCR; TCRdb's copy has only in-frame clones and leaves some out. The sample holds about 2 million clones, about 95% seen once. Deletions cut 4 bases from V and 1 base from J, with 9 bases between. CDR1 is SGHRS, CDR2 YFSETQ, per germline. There are 13 residues in the CDR3. This TCR was sampled from a man in his late teens or twenties in good health. The sequenced sample was naive CD8+ T cells sorted from blood. The genes are TRBV5-1 and TRBJ2-7, with TRBD1 as a possible D gene (5 bases). The CDR3 DNA follows: TGCGCCAGCAGCGGGGCCTCGTCCTACGAGCAGTACTTC. It encodes CASSGASSYEQYF. Full variable domain (remainder filled in from reference TRBV5-1 and TRBJ2-7): KAGVTQTPRYLIKTRGQQVTLSCSPISGHRSVSWYQQTPGQGLQFLFEYFSETQRNKGNFPGRFSGRQFSNSRSEMNVSTLELGDSALYLCASSGASSYEQYFGPGTRLTVT.